The source of this T cell receptor beta chain is a study of shared clonotypes between healthy human individuals (dated by TCRdb to 2018 to 2021). Context from the whole study: The cohort comprised a couple of women and three men aged 18 to 49 years. The study deeply sequenced blood TCR repertoires of several healthy adults to estimate repertoire size and the extent of clonotype sharing between individuals. Between about 0.9 and 8.9 billion PBMCs per donor were obtained by leukapheresis. To increase sequencing depth and limit assay-specific biases, different laboratories used diverse techniques to prepare libraries and sequence TCR repertoires. For each donor, three plates each were used for CD4 naive and CD4 memory, two plates were used for CD8 naive, and one plate was used for CD8 memory.

The CDR3 spans 16 residues, from the cysteine through the phenylalanine. CDR3 DNA only is kept here, 48 bases in frame from base 1. Deletion took 6 bases off V and 9 bases off J, with a span of 24 bases between the germline ends. CDR1 and CDR2 are drawn from the germline V gene: SNHLY, FYNNEI. Here is what the overall study found, with its caveats: Compared with non-shared clonotypes, the clonotypes found in all four sorted-subset donors had higher generation probabilities. Sharing across several donors was observed for approximately 5% of naive CD4, 3.5% of naive CD8, over 2% of memory CD4, and roughly 0.4% of memory CD8 clonotypes. Sampling was restricted to blood, and TCR repertoires in tissues likely differ from the TCR repertoires found in blood. Naive subsets generally had larger estimated clonotype richness than memory subsets. Based on pairwise subsampling, the degree of clonotype sharing among donors was expected to be affected by sequencing depth. Rarefaction of sorted-subset datasets indicated incomplete sequencing despite the large sequencing depth. Because the study included only a small number of donors, the genetic and exposure-history diversity represented was limited.

With respect to this clone: The antigen it binds to is not known. Base-call qualities are not available, and no considerably larger clone is one nucleotide away.

Healthy HIV-negative adults with no recently reported acute infections or vaccinations were included as donors. Every donor was a Caucasian adult living in Nashville, Tennessee, USA. CD4+ T cells were enriched through magnetic negative selection, after which naive cells were positively selected on CD45RA and the remaining negative fraction served as the memory subset. Blood was obtained by leukapheresis, after which PBMCs were separated by Ficoll-Histopaque density gradient centrifugation and cryopreserved in liquid nitrogen vapor phase. Analytical flow cytometry was used to check the purity and quantity of every magnetically sorted T cell population. Each sorted fraction had its genomic DNA isolated and then quantified by UV absorbance on a Nanodrop 2000c. Using the deep immunoSEQ assay, TCR CDR3 regions were amplified from genomic DNA by multiplex PCR. For each cell subset, the extracted genomic DNA was distributed evenly across all wells of several immunoSEQ 96-well plates, and each plate served as one replicate. For sorted subsets, around 200 ng genomic DNA, equal to tens of thousands of T cell genomes, was loaded into each replicate PCR. Purified libraries were measured with a Qubit 3.0 fluorometer, size-checked on a Bioanalyzer 2100, and measured again with the KAPA Library Quantification kit. Every immunoSEQ 96-well plate was sequenced on a dedicated single-read 150-cycle Illumina NextSeq 550 flow cell. In the authors' own workflow: Because only junctional sequences without quality scores were contained in the immunoSEQ output, filtering matching that applied to full-length reads could not be performed. To assign V/J genes and CDR3, sequences were annotated using PyIR, a Python wrapper for IgBLAST v1.9, with IMGT germline references. Reads were filtered out if the reads had weak V/J assignments (E-value above 1e-6), no CDR3, stop codons, out-of-frame junctions, or ambiguous translated residues. A V3J clonotype was defined by an identical inferred V gene, J gene, and CDR3 amino acid sequence. To compute the percentage overlap between repertoires, the number of shared unique clonotypes was divided by the size of the smaller repertoire. RTK rarefaction, the Chao1 estimator, and Recon v2.1 estimates of unobserved clonotypes were used to assess repertoire richness. Generation probabilities for all TCRbeta clonotypes obtained by the gDNA method from a handful of donors were computed using OLGA. This is the immuneACCESS table as TCRdb keeps it, with only in-frame sequences that have V and J called. A part of the clones is gone; compared with another copy, unresolved V genes explain less than half, and the rest is unexplained. The D gene and trimming were derived from the DNA, and the V and J assignments and clone size from that table. Present in this sample are over 2 million clones, 95% of which were seen just once. The biggest ten clones account for 0.1% to 0.15% of the sample.

This TCR came from a man in his late teens or twenties in good health. The rearrangement joined TRBV2 to TRBJ2-1, with TRBD2 tentatively as D gene (6 bases match). Material: naive CD4+ T cells sorted from blood. The cell subset or site label for this specimen denotes: CD45RA+ positively selected. The sequenced DNA: TGTGCCAGCAGCGACATTGAGGATTTCTCGGGGGTTGAGCAGTTCTTC. It translates to CASSDIEDFSGVEQFF.